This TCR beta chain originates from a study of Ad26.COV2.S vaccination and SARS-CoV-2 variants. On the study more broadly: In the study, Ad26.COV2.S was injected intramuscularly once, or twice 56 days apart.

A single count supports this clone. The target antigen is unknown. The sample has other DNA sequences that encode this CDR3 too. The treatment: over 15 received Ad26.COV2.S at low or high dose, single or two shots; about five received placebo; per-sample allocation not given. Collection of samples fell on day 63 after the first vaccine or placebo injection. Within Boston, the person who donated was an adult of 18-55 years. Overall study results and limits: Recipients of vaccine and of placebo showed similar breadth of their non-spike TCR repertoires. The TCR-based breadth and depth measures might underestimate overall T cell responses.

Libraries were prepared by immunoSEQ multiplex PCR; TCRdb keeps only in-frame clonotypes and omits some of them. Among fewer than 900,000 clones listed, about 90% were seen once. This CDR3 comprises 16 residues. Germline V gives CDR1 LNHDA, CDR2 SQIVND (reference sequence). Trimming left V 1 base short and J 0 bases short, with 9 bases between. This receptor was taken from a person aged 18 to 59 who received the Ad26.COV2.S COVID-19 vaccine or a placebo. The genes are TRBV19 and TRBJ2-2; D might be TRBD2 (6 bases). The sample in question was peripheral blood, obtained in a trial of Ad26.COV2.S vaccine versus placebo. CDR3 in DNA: TGTGCCAGTAGTATAGGGCCGGGGGCGAACACCGGGGAGCTGTTTTTT. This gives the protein CASSIGPGANTGELFF.